This T cell receptor (beta chain) was retrieved from a study of OX40 agonist ivuxolimab in advanced cancers. Turning to the study itself: The study gave patients intravenous ivuxolimab at 0.01 to 10 mg/kg every 2 weeks.

Findings and limits, study-wide: The antigen specificity of the peripheral T cells (those that were expanded) was not determined. Averaged across samples, CD8+ T cells carried more expanded clones than CD4+ did.

Concerning this clone itself: Its antigen is as yet unknown.

Germline assignment: CDR1 SEHNR and CDR2 FQNEAQ (reference sequence). Trimming removed 5 bases at V and 7 bases at J, with 15 bases between. The CDR3 runs to 14 residues. Produced via immunoSEQ multiplex PCR; TCRdb's table is partial and in-frame only. The profile shows tens of thousands of clones, around nine tenths of them singletons. The sequence came from an adult with an advanced solid tumor such as melanoma, head and neck, liver or kidney cancer. The chain combines TRBV7-9 with TRBJ1-5; D gene ambiguous. Sample: CD4+ or CD8+ T cells sorted from blood, taken in a trial of the OX40 agonist ivuxolimab. The DNA for the CDR3 is TGTGCCAGCAGCCCCACTACGAGCGGGCAGCCCCAGCATTTT. Residues: CASSPTTSGQPQHF.